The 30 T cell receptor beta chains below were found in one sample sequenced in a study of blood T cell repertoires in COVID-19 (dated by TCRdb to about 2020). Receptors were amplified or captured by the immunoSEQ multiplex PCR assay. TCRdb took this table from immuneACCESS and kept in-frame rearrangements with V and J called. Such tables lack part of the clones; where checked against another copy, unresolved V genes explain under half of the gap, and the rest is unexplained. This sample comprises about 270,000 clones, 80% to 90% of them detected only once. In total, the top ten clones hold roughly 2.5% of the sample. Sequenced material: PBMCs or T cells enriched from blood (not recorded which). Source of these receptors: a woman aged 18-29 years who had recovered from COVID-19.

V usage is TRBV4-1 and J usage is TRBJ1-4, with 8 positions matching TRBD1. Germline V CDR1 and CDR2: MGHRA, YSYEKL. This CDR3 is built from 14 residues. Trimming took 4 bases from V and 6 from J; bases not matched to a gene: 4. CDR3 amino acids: CASSPRGRDEKLFF. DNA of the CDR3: TGCGCCAGCAGCCCCAGGGGGCGCGATGAAAAACTGTTTTTT.

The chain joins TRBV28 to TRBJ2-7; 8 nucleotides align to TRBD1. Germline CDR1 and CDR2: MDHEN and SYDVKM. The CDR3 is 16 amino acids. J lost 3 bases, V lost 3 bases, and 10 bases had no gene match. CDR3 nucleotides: TGTGCCAGCAGTTTCCCAGACAGGGGTGAGAGCTACGAGCAGTACTTC. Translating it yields CASSFPDRGESYEQYF.

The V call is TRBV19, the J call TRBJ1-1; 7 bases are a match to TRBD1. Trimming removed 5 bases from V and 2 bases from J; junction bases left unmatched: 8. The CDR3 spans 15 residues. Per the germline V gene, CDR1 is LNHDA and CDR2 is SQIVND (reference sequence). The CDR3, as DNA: TGTGCCAGTAGTGAGACAGGGAGACCCAACACTGAAGCTTTCTTT. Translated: CASSETGRPNTEAFF. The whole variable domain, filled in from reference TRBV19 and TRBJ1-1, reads DGGITQSPKYLFRKEGQNVTLSCEQNLNHDAMYWYRQDPGQGLRLIYYSQIVNDFQKGDIAEGYSVSREKKESFPLTVTSAQKNPTAFYLCASSETGRPNTEAFFGQGTRLTVV.

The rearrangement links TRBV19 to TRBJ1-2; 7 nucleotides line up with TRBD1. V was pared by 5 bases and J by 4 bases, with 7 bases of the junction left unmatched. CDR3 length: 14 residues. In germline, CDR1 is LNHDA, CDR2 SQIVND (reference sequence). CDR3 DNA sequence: TGTGCCAGTAGTCCACGGACAGGAAGCTATGGCTACACCTTC. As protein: CASSPRTGSYGYTF. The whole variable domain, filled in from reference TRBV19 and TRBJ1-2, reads DGGITQSPKYLFRKEGQNVTLSCEQNLNHDAMYWYRQDPGQGLRLIYYSQIVNDFQKGDIAEGYSVSREKKESFPLTVTSAQKNPTAFYLCASSPRTGSYGYTFGSGTRLTVV.

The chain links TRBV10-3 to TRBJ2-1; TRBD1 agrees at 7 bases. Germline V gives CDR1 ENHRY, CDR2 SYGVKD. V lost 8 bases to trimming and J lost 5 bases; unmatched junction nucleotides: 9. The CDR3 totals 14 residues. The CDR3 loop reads CAIGWDSLHNEQFF. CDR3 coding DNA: TGTGCCATCGGGTGGGACAGCCTACACAATGAGCAGTTCTTC.

This chain's CDR3 is CAISEPQVGPGKAFF. CDR3 sequence (DNA): TGTGCCATCAGTGAGCCCCAGGTGGGTCCGGGGAAAGCTTTCTTT. The chain employs TRBV10-3 and TRBJ1-1; D not certain. The V gene lost 2 bases and the J gene lost 9 bases, with 19 bases spanning the gap. Germline assignment: CDR1 ENHRY and CDR2 SYGVKD. The CDR3 is made up of 15 amino acids.

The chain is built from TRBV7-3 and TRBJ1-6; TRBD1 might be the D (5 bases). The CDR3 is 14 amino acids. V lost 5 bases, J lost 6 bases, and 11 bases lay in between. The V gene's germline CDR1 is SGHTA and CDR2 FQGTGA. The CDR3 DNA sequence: TGTGCCAGCAGCCCCACAGGCAGTAATTCACCCCTCCACTTT. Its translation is CASSPTGSNSPLHF. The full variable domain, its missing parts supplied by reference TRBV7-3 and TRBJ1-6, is GAGVSQTPSNKVTEKGKYVELRCDPISGHTALYWYRQSLGQGPEFLIYFQGTGAADDSGLPNDRFFAVRPEGSVSTLKIQRTERGDSAVYLCASSPTGSNSPLHFGNGTRLTVT.

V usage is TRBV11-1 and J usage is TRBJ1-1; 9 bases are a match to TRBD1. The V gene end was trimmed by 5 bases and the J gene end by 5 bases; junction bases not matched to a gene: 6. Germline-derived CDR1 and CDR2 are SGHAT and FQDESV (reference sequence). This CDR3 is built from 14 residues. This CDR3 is CASSPGTGRTEAFF. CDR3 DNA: TGTGCCAGCAGCCCAGGGACAGGGAGGACTGAAGCTTTCTTT.

In DNA form, the CDR3 reads TGTGCCAGCTCACCGGCGGGACAGGGCATCTCTGGAAACACCATATATTTT. Amino acids: CASSPAGQGISGNTIYF. The chain employs TRBV18 and TRBJ1-3, with 9 bases aligning to TRBD1. V was pared by 3 bases and J by 0 bases, with 6 bases of the junction left unmatched. Germline CDR1 reads KGHSH; CDR2 reads LQKENI. This CDR3 contains 17 residues.

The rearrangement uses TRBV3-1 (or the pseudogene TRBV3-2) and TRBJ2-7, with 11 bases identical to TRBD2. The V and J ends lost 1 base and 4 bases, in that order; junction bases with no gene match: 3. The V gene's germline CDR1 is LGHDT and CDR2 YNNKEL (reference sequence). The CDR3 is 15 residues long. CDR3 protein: CASSQGLAGIYEQYF. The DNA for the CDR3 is TGTGCCAGCAGCCAAGGACTAGCGGGGATATACGAGCAGTACTTC.

The CDR3 spells CASSLGETGALNEKLFF. In nucleotides, the CDR3 is TGTGCCAGCAGTTTAGGCGAAACAGGGGCCCTTAATGAAAAACTGTTTTTT. The genes are TRBV28 and TRBJ1-4; 7 nucleotides align to TRBD1. Germline lookup yields CDR1 MDHEN and CDR2 SYDVKM. The CDR3 runs to 17 residues. Losses at the gene ends were 2 bases for V and 4 bases for J; bases not matched to a gene: 10.

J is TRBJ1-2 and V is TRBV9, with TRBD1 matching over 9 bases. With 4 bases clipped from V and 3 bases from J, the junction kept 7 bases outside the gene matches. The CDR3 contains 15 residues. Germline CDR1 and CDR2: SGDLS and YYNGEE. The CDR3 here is CASSPGGQGHYGYTF. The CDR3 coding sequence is TGTGCCAGCAGCCCAGGGGGACAGGGCCACTATGGCTACACCTTC.

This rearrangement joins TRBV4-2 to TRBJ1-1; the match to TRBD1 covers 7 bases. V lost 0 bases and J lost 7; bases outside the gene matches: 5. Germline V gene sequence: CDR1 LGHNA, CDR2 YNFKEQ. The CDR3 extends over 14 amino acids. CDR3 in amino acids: CASSQDLGQDEAFF. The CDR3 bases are TGTGCCAGCAGCCAAGATCTTGGACAGGATGAAGCTTTCTTT.

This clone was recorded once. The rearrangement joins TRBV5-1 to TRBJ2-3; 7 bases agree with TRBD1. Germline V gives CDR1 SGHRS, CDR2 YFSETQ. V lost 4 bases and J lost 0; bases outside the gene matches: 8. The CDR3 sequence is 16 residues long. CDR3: CASSTGQVSSTDTQYF. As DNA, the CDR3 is TGCGCCAGCAGCACTGGACAGGTTTCTAGCACAGATACGCAGTATTTT. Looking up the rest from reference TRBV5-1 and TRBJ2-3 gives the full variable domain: KAGVTQTPRYLIKTRGQQVTLSCSPISGHRSVSWYQQTPGQGLQFLFEYFSETQRNKGNFPGRFSGRQFSNSRSEMNVSTLELGDSALYLCASSTGQVSSTDTQYFGPGTRLTVL.

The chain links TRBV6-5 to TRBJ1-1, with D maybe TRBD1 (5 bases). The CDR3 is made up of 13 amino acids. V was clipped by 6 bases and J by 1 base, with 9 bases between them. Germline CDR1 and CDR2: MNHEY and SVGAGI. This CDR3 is CASRNGQNTEAFF. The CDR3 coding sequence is TGTGCCAGCAGAAACGGACAGAACACTGAAGCTTTCTTT.

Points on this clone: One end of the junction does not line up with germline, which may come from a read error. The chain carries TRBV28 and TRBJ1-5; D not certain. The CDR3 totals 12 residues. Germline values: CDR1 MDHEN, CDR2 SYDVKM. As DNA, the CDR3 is TGTGCCAGCAGTCTGACCACAGAGCCCCCGCATTTT. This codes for CASSLTTEPPHF.

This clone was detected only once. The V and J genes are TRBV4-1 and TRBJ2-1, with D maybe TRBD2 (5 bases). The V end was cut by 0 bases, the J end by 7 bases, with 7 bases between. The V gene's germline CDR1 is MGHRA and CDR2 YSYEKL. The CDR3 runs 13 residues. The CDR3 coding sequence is TGCGCCAGCAGCCAAGAAGGCGGGAATGAGCAGTTCTTC. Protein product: CASSQEGGNEQFF.

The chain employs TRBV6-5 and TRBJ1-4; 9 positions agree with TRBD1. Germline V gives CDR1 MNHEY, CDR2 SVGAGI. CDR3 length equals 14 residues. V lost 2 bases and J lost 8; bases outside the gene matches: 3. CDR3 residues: CASSYNRGQEKLFF. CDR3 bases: TGTGCCAGCAGTTACAACAGGGGGCAAGAAAAACTGTTTTTT.

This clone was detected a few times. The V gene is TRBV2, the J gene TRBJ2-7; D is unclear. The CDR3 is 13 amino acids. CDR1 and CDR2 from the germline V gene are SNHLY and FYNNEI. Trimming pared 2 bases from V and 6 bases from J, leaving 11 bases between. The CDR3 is CASSEIRGAEQYF. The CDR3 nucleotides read TGTGCCAGCAGTGAAATAAGAGGCGCCGAGCAGTACTTC.

DNA of the CDR3: TGTGCCAGCAGCCCGACCGGAGAAGGCTACACCTTC. It yields the protein CASSPTGEGYTF. The chain joins TRBV3-1 (or the pseudogene TRBV3-2) to TRBJ1-2, with D hard to call. The CDR3 runs to 12 residues. Germline CDR1 LGHDT, CDR2 YNNKEL (reference sequence). The V end lost 4 bases, the J end lost 8 bases, and 11 bases lay between the germline ends.

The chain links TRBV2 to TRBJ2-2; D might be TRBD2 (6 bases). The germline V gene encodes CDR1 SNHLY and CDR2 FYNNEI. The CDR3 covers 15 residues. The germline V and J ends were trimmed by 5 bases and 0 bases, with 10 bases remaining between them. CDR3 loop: CASSYRTTNTGELFF. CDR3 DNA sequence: TGTGCCAGCAGTTACAGGACTACGAACACCGGGGAGCTGTTTTTT.

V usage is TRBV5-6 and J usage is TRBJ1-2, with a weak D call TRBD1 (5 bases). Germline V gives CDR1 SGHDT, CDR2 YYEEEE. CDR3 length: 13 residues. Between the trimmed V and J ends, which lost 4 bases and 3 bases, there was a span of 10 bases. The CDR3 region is CASSPTGDYGYTF. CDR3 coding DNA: TGTGCCAGCAGCCCTACAGGAGACTATGGCTACACCTTC.

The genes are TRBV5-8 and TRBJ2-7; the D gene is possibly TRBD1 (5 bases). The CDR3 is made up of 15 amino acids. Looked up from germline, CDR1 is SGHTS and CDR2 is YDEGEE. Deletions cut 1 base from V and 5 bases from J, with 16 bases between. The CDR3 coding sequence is TGTGCCAGCAGCTTGAGTAAATATAGGGGCGACGAGCAGTACTTC. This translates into CASSLSKYRGDEQYF.

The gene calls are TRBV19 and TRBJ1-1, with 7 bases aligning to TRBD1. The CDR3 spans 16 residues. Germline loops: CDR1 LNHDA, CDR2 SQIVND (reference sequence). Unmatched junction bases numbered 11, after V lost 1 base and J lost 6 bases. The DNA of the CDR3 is TGTGCCAGTAGTATAGTAAGTGGGACAGAAAGCTCTGAAGCTTTCTTT. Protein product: CASSIVSGTESSEAFF. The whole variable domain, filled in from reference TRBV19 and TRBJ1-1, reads DGGITQSPKYLFRKEGQNVTLSCEQNLNHDAMYWYRQDPGQGLRLIYYSQIVNDFQKGDIAEGYSVSREKKESFPLTVTSAQKNPTAFYLCASSIVSGTESSEAFFGQGTRLTVV.

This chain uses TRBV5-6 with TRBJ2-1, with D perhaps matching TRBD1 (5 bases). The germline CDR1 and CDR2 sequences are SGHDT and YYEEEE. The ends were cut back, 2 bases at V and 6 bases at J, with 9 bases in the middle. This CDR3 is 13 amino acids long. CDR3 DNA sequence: TGTGCCAGCAGCTTAGATCAGGGCAATGAGCAGTTCTTC. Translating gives CASSLDQGNEQFF.

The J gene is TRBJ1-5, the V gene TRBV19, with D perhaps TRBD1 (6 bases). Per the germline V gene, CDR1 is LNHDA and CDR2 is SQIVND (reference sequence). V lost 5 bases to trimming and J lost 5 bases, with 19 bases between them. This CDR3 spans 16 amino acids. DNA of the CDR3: TGTGCCAGTAGTCAGCTCTTGGGGGCGAAGGATCAGCCCCAGCATTTT. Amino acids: CASSQLLGAKDQPQHF. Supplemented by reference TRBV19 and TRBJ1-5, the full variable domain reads DGGITQSPKYLFRKEGQNVTLSCEQNLNHDAMYWYRQDPGQGLRLIYYSQIVNDFQKGDIAEGYSVSREKKESFPLTVTSAQKNPTAFYLCASSQLLGAKDQPQHFGDGTRLSIL.

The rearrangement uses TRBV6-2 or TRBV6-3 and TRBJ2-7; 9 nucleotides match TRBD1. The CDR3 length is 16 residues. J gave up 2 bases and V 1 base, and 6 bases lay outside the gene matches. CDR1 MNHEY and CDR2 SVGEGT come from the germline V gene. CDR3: CASSYWRDRDPYEQYF. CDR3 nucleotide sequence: TGTGCCAGCAGTTACTGGCGGGACAGGGATCCCTACGAGCAGTACTTC.

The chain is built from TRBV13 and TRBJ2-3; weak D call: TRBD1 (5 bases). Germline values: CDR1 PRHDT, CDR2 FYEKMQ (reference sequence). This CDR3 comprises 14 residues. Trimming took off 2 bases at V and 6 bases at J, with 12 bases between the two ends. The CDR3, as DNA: TGTGCCAGCAGCTTAACCAGGGTTGAGGATACGCAGTATTTT. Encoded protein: CASSLTRVEDTQYF.

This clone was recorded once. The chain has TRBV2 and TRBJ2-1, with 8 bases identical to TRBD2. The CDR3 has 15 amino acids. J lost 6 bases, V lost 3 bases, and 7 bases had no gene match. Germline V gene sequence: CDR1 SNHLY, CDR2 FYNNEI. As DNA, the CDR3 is TGTGCCAGCAGTGAGGCGGGGGGCCTCCCCAATGAGCAGTTCTTC. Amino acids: CASSEAGGLPNEQFF.

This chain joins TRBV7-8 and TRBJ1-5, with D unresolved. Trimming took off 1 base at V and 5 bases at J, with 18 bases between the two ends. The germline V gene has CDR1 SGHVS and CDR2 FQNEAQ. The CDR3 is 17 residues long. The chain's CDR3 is CASSLGSTLRAHQPQHF. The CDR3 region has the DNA TGTGCCAGCAGCTTAGGCTCAACCTTGAGGGCCCATCAGCCCCAGCATTTT.